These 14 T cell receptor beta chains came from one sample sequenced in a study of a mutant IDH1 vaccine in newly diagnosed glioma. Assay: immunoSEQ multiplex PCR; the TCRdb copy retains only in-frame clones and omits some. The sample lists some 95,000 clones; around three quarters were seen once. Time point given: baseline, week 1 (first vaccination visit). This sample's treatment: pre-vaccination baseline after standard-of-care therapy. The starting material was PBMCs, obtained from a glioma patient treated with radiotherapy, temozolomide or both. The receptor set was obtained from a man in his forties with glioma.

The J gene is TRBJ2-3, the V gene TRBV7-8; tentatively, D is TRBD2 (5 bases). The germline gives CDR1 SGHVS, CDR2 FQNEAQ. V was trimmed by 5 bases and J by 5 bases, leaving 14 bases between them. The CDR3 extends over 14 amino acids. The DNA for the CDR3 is TGTGCCAGCAGCCCTAGCTGGGCGGAAGATACGCAGTATTTT. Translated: CASSPSWAEDTQYF.

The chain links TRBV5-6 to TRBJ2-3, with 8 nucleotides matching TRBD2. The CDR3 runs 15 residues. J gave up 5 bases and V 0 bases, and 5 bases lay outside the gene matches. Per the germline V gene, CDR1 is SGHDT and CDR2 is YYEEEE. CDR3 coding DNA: TGTGCCAGCAGCTTGGGTAGCGGGATGGTAGATACGCAGTATTTT. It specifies CASSLGSGMVDTQYF. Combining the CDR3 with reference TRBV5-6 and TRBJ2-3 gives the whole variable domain DAGVTQSPTHLIKTRGQQVTLRCSPKSGHDTVSWYQQALGQGPQFIFQYYEEEERQRGNFPDRFSGHQFPNYSSELNVNALLLGDSALYLCASSLGSGMVDTQYFGPGTRLTVL.

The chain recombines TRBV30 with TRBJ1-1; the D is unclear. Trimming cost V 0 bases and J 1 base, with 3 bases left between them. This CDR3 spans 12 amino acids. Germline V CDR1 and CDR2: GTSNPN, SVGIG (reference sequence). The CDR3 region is CAWSVRNTEAFF. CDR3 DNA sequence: TGTGCCTGGAGTGTGAGGAACACTGAAGCTTTCTTT.

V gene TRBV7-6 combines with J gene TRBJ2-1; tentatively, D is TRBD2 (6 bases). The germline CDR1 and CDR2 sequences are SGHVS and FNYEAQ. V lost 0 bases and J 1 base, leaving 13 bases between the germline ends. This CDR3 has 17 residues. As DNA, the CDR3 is TGTGCCAGCAGCTTAGCAGCGGGCGCTGGATCCTACAATGAGCAGTTCTTC. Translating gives CASSLAAGAGSYNEQFF.

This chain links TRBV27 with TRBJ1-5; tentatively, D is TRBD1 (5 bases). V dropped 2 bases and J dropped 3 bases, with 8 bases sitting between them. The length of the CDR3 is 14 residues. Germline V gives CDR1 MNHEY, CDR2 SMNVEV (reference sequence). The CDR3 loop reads CASSLRGFNQPQHF. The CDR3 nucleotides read TGTGCCAGCAGTTTAAGGGGATTCAATCAGCCCCAGCATTTT.

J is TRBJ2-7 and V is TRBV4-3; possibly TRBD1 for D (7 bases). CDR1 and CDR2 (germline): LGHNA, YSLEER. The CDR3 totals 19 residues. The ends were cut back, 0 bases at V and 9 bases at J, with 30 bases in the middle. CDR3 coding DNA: TGCGCCAGCAGCCAAGAACGTATCCGGACAGGAGCCCTGCTCGGGGGGCAGTACTTC. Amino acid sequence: CASSQERIRTGALLGGQYF.

CDR3 in DNA: TGTGCCAGCAGCGACTTGGGTGACGCTTTCTTT. It encodes CASSDLGDAFF. The chain joins TRBV6-5 to TRBJ1-1, with unresolved D. This CDR3 spans 11 amino acids. V was shortened by 6 bases and J by 11 bases, with 13 bases between the two germline ends. Germline V gene sequence: CDR1 MNHEY, CDR2 SVGAGI.

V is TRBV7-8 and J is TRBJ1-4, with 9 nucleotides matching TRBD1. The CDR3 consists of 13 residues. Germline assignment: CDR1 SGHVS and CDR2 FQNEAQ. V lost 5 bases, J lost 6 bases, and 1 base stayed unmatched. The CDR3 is CASSRTGDEKLFF. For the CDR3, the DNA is TGTGCCAGCAGCCGGACAGGGGATGAAAAACTGTTTTTT.

The CDR3 region has the DNA TGTGCCAGCTCACCTTTAACCAGGGGTCCCTACGAGCAGTACTTC. Residues: CASSPLTRGPYEQYF. The J gene is TRBJ2-7, the V gene TRBV18; tentatively, D is TRBD1 (6 bases). CDR1 and CDR2 (germline): KGHSH, LQKENI. The V gene lost 3 bases and the J gene lost 2 bases, with 14 bases spanning the gap. This CDR3 has 15 residues.

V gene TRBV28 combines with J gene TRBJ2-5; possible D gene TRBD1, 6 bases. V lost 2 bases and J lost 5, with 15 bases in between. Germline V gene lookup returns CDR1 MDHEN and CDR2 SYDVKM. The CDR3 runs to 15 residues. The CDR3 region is CASSLRLGQFETQYF. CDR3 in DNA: TGTGCCAGCAGTTTAAGATTAGGACAGTTCGAGACCCAGTACTTC.

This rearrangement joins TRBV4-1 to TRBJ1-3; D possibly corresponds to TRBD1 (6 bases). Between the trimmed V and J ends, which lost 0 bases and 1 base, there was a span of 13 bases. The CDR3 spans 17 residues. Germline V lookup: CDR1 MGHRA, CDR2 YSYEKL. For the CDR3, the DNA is TGCGCCAGCAGCCAAGATGGGGGCAGGCCTTCTGGAAACACCATATATTTT. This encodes CASSQDGGRPSGNTIYF.

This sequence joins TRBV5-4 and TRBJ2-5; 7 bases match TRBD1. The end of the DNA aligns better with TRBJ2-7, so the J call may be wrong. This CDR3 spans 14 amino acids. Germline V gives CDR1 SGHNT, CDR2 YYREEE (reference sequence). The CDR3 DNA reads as TGTGCCAGCAGCAGGGGGCAGGACTCCTACGAGCAGTACTTC. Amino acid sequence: CASSRGQDSYEQYF.

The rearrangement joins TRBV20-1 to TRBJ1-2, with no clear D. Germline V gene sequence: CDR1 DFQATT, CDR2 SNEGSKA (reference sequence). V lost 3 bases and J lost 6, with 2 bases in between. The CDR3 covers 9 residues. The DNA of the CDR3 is TGCAGTGCTAGGGATGGCTACACCTTC. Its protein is CSARDGYTF.

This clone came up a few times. CDR3 in DNA: TGTGCCAGTAGTTCACAGGGAGCAAGCTATGGCTACACCTTC. Encoded protein: CASSSQGASYGYTF. The V call is TRBV19, the J call TRBJ1-2, with a weak D call TRBD1 (6 bases). This CDR3 has 14 residues. The germline V and J ends were trimmed by 5 bases and 4 bases, with 14 bases remaining between them. Germline assignment: CDR1 LNHDA and CDR2 SQIVND (reference sequence). The full variable domain, with the rest looked up from reference TRBV19 and TRBJ1-2, is DGGITQSPKYLFRKEGQNVTLSCEQNLNHDAMYWYRQDPGQGLRLIYYSQIVNDFQKGDIAEGYSVSREKKESFPLTVTSAQKNPTAFYLCASSSQGASYGYTFGSGTRLTVV.